This T cell receptor beta chain originates from a study of monozygotic twins with inflammatory bowel disease. A word on this clonotype: Its target is unknown.

TCRdb re-analyzed the 5' RACE reads; it lists each CDR3 protein once, without DNA. Its clone listing holds around 100,000 distinct CDR3 sequences. This CDR3 spans 14 amino acids. Germline V gene sequence: CDR1 SGHTA, CDR2 FQGNSA. Broader study findings: IBD patients had lower TCRbeta diversity (inverse Simpson) than healthy co-twins.

The J gene is TRBJ2-7, the V gene TRBV7-2; the TCRdb call, TRBD1, lacks DNA for checking. Sequencing used blood. The sequence derives from a human donor with ulcerative colitis or Crohn's disease, or a healthy co-twin of an affected twin (not recorded which). CDR3 in amino acids: CASSLGQPKYEQYF.